This T cell receptor (beta chain) was captured in a study of shared T cell receptors in the human thymus. TCRdb's table, derived via immunoSEQ multiplex PCR, lists solely in-frame clones and lacks some. Found here are under 450,000 clones, approximately 95% of them singletons; the top ten hold roughly 0.02%. This CDR3 has 16 residues. The V end lost 1 base, the J end lost 7 bases, and 19 bases lay between the germline ends. Germline V gives CDR1 GTSNPN, CDR2 SVGIG (reference sequence). The sample taken for sequencing was thymocytes. The V and J genes are TRBV30 and TRBJ2-2; D is ambiguous. The TCR comes from a human donor. The CDR3 region has the DNA TGTGCCTGGAGTGGAGTTATTCTTAGTGGGATCGGGGAGCTGTTTTTT. The encoded protein is CAWSGVILSGIGELFF.